This T cell receptor (beta chain) is drawn from a study of cytomegalovirus exposure and HLA in healthy donors. General study points: Later analysis revealed greater clonal expansion in HLA-associated TCR beta chains than in equally common others.

The PCR ran on 60 Vbeta and 13 Jbeta primers. The repertoire was sequenced with immunoSEQ multiplex PCR; TCRdb's copy has only in-frame clones and lacks some. The sample carries about 200,000 clones, roughly four fifths recorded once. Concerning this clone itself: Its target is not known.

Germline lookup yields CDR1 MRHNA and CDR2 SNTAGT. The J segment lost 6 bases and the V segment lost 5 bases, leaving 7 bases of the junction unmatched. This CDR3 region has 15 residues. The J gene is TRBJ2-2, the V gene TRBV6-4; TRBD1 matches 9 bases. The TCR was taken from a man aged 25 to 40 in good health and CMV-seronegative. Material: PBMCs. The CDR3 is CASSPETGGSGELFF. The DNA of the CDR3 is TGTGCCAGCAGTCCTGAGACAGGGGGATCCGGGGAGCTGTTTTTT.